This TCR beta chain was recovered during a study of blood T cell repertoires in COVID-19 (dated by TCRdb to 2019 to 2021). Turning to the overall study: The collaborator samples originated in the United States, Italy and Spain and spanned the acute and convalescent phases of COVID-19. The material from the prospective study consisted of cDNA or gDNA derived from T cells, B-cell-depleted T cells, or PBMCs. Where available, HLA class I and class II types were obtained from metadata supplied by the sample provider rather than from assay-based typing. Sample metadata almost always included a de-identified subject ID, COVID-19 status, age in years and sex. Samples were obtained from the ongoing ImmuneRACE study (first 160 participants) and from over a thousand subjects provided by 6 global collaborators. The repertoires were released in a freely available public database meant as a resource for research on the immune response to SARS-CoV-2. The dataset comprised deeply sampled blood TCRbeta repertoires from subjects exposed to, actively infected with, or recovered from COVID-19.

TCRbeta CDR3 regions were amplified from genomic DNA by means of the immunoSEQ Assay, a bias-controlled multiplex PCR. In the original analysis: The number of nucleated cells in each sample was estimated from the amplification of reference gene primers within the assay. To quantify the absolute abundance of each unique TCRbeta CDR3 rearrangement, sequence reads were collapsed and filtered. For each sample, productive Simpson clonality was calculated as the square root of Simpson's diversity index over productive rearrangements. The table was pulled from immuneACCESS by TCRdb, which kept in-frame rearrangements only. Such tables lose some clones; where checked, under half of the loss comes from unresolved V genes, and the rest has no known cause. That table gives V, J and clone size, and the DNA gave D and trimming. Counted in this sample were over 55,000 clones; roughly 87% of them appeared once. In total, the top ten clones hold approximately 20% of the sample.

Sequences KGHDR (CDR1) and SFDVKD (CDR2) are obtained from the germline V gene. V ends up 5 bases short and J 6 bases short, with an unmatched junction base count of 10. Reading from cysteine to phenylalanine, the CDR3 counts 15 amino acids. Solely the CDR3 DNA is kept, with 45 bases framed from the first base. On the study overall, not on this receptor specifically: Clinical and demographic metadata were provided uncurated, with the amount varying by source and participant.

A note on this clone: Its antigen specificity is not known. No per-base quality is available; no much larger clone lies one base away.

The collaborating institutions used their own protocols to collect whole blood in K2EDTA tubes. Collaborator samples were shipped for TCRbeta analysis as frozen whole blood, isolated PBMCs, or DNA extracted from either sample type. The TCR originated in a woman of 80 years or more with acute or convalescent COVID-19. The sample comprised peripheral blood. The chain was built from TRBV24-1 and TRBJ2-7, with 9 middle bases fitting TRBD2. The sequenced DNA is TGTGCCACCAGTGCCCCCGGGTCTAGCGGGATCGAGCAGTACTTC. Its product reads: CATSAPGSSGIEQYF.